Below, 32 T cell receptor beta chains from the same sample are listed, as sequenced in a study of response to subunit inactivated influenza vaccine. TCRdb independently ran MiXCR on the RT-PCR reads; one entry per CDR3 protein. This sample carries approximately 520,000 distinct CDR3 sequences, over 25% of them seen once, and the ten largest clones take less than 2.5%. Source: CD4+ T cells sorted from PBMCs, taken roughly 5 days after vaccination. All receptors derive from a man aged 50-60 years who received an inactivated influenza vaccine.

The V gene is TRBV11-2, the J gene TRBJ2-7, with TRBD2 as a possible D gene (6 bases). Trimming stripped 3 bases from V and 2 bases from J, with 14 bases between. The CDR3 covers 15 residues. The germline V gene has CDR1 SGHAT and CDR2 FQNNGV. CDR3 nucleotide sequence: TGTGCCAGCAGCTTCTCGGAGGGGTCAACCTACGAGCAGTACTTC. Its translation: CASSFSEGSTYEQYF.

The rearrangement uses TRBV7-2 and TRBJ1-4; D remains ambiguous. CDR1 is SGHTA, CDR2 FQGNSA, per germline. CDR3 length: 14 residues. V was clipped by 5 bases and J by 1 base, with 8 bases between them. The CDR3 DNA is TGTGCCAGCAGCCTAGGGAGAACTAATGAAAAACTGTTTTTT. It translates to CASSLGRTNEKLFF.

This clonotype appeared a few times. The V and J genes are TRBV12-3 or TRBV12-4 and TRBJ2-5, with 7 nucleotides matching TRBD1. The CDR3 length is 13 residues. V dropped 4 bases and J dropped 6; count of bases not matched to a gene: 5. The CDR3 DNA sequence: TGTGCCAGCAGTTACCAGGGGGAGCAGACCCAGTACTTC. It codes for CASSYQGEQTQYF.

This CDR3 reads CATSVATGTDSYEQYF. The CDR3 DNA reads as TGTGCCACCAGTGTCGCTACCGGGACAGATTCCTACGAGCAGTACTTC. The chain carries TRBV24-1 and TRBJ2-7, with TRBD1 matching over 7 bases. The CDR3 spans 16 residues. The germline CDR1 and CDR2 sequences are KGHDR and SFDVKD. The ends lost 5 bases at V and 1 base at J; junction bases unmatched: 10.

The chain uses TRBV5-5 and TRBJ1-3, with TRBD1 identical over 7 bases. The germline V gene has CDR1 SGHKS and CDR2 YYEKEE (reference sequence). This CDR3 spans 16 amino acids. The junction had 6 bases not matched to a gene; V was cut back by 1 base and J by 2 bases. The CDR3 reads CASSLLTGSPGNTIYF. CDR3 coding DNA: TGTGCCAGCAGCTTGCTGACAGGGAGTCCTGGAAACACCATATATTTT.

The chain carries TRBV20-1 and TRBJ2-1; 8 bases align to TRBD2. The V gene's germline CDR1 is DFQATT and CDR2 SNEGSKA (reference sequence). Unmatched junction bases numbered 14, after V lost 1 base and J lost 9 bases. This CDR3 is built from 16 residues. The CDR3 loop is CSARGARRGDYGEQFF. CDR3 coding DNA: TGCAGTGCTAGAGGAGCGAGGCGGGGGGATTACGGTGAGCAGTTCTTC.

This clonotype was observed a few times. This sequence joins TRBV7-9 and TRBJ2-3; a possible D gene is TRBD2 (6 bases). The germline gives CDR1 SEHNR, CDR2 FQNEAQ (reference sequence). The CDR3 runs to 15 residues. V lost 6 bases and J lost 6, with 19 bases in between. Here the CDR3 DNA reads TGTGCCAGCAGAAGAGGGACTTGGGGTAGGGATACGCAGTATTTT. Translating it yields CASRRGTWGRDTQYF.

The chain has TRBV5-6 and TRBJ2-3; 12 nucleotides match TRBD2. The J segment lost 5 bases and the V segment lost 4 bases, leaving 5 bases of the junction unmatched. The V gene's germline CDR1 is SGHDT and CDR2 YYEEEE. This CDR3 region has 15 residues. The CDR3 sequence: CASSPSGRAGDTQYF. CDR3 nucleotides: TGTGCCAGCAGCCCTAGCGGGAGGGCCGGAGATACGCAGTATTTT.

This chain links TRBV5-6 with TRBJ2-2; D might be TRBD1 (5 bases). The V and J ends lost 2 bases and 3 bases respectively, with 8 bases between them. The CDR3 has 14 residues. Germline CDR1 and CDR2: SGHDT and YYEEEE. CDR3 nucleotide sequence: TGTGCCAGCAGCTTAATAGGGGACACCGGGGAGCTGTTTTTT. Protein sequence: CASSLIGDTGELFF.

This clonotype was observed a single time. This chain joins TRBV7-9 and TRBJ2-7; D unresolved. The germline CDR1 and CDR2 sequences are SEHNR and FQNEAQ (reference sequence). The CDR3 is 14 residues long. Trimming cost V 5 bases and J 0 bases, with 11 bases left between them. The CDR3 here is CASSPDELSYEQYF. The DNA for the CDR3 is TGTGCCAGCAGCCCGGATGAACTCTCCTACGAGCAGTACTTC.

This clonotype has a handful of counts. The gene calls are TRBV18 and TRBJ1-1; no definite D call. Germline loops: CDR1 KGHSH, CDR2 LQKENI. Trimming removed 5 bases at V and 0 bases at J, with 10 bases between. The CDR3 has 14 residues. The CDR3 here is CASSNSRLNTEAFF. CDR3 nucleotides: TGTGCCAGCTCAAACAGCAGATTGAACACTGAAGCTTTCTTT.

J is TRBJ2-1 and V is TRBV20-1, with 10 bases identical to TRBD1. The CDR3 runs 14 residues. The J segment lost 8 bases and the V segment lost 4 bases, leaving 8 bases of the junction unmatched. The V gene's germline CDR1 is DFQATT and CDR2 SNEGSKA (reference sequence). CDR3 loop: CSATGTGEIDEQFF. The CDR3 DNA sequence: TGCAGTGCTACCGGGACAGGGGAGATAGATGAGCAGTTCTTC.

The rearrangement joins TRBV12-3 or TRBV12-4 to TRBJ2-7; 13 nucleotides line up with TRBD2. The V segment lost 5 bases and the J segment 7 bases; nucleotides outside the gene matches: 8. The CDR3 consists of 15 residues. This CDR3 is CASSPGLAGASEQYF. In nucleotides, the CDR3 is TGTGCCAGCAGTCCAGGACTAGCGGGGGCCTCGGAGCAGTACTTC.

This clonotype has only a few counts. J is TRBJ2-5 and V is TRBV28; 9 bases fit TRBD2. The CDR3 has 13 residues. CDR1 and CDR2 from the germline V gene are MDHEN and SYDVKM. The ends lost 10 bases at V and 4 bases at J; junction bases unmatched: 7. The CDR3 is CAIGGGGTETQYF. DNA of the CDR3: TGTGCCATAGGCGGGGGGGGCACAGAGACCCAGTACTTC.

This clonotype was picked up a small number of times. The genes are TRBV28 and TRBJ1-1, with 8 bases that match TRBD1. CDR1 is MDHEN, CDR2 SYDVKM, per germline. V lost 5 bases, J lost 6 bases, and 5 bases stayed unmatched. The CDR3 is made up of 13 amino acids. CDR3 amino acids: CASSHDRGSEAFF. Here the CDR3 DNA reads TGTGCCAGCAGTCACGACAGGGGCTCTGAAGCTTTCTTT.

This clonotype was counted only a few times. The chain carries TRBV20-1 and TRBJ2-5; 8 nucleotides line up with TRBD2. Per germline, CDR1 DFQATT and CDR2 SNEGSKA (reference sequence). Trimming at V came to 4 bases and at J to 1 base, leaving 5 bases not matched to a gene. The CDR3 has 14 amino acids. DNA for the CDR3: TGCAGTGCTACTAGCGGGCGAGGCCAAGAGACCCAGTACTTC. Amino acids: CSATSGRGQETQYF.

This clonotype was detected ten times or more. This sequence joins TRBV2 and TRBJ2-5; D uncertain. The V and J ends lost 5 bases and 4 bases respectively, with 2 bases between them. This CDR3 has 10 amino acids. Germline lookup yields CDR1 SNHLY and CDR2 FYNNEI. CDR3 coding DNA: TGTGCCAGCAGTTTAGAGACCCAGTACTTC. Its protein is CASSLETQYF.

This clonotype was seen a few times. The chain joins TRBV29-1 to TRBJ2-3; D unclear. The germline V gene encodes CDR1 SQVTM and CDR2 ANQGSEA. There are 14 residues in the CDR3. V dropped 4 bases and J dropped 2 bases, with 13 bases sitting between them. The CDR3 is CSVGGRVYTDTQYF. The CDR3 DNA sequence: TGCAGCGTTGGAGGAAGGGTATACACAGATACGCAGTATTTT.

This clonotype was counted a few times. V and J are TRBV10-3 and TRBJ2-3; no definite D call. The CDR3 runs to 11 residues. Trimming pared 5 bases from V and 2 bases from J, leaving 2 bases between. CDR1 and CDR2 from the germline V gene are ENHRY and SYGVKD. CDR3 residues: CAISTTDTQYF. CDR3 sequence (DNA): TGTGCCATCAGTACCACAGATACGCAGTATTTT.

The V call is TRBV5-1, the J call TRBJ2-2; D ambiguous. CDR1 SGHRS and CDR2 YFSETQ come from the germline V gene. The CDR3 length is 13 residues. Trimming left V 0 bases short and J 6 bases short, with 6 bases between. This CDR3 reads CASSLDLSGELFF. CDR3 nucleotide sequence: TGCGCCAGCAGCTTGGACTTGTCCGGGGAGCTGTTTTTT. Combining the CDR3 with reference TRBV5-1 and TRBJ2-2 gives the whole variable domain KAGVTQTPRYLIKTRGQQVTLSCSPISGHRSVSWYQQTPGQGLQFLFEYFSETQRNKGNFPGRFSGRQFSNSRSEMNVSTLELGDSALYLCASSLDLSGELFFGEGSRLTVL.

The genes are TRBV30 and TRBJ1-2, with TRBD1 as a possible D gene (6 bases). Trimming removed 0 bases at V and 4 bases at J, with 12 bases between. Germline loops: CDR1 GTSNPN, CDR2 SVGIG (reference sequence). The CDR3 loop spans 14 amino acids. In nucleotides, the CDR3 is TGTGCCTGGAGTGTACAGGGCAGGAGCTATGGCTACACCTTC. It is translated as CAWSVQGRSYGYTF.

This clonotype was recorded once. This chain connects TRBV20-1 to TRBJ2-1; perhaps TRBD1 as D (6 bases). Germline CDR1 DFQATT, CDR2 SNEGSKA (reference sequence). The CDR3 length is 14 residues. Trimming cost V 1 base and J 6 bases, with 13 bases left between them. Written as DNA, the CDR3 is TGCAGTGCTAGAGGAGGGGGAGCCACCAATGAGCAGTTCTTC. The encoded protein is CSARGGGATNEQFF.

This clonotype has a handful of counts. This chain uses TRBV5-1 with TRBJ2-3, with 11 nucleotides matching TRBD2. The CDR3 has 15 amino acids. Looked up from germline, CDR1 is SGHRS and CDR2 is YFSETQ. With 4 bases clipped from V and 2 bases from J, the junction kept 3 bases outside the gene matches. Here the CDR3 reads CASSPGLADTDTQYF. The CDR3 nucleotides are TGCGCCAGCAGCCCGGGACTAGCGGACACAGATACGCAGTATTTT. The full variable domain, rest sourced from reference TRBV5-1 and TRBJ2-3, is KAGVTQTPRYLIKTRGQQVTLSCSPISGHRSVSWYQQTPGQGLQFLFEYFSETQRNKGNFPGRFSGRQFSNSRSEMNVSTLELGDSALYLCASSPGLADTDTQYFGPGTRLTVL.

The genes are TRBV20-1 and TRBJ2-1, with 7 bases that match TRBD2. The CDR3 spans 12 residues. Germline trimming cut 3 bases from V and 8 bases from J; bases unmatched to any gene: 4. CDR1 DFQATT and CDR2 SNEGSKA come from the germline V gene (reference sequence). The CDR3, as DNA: TGCAGTGCTAGTACTAGCGCTGATGAGCAGTTCTTC. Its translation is CSASTSADEQFF.

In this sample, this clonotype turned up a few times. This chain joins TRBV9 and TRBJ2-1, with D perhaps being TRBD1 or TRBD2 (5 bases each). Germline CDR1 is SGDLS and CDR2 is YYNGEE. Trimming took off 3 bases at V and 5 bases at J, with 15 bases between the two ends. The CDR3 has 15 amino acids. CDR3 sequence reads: CASSGPPGTHNEQFF. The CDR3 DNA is TGTGCCAGCAGCGGACCACCCGGGACCCACAATGAGCAGTTCTTC.

CDR3: CASSSSDRVETQYF. CDR3 nucleotides: TGTGCCAGCAGTTCCTCTGACAGGGTAGAGACCCAGTACTTC. J is TRBJ2-5 and V is TRBV12-3 or TRBV12-4; the match to TRBD1 covers 7 bases. The CDR3 is made up of 14 amino acids. Germline trimming cut 4 bases from V and 4 bases from J; bases unmatched to any gene: 6.

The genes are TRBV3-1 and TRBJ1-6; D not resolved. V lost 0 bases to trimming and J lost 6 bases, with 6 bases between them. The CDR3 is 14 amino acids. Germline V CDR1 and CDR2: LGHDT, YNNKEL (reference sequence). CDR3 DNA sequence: TGTGCCAGCAGCCAAGATCTCGGTAATTCACCCCTCCACTTT. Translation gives CASSQDLGNSPLHF.

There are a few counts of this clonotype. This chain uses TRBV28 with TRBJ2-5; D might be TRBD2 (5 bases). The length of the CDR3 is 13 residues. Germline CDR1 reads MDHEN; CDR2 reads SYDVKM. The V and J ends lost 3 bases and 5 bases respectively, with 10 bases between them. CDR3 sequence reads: CASSLRDFETQYF. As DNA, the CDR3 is TGTGCCAGCAGTTTGAGGGATTTTGAGACCCAGTACTTC.

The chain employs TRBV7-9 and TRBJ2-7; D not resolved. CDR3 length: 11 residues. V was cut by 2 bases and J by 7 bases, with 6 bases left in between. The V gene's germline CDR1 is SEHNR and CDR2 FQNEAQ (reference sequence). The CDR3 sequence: CASSLMGEQYF. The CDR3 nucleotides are TGTGCCAGCAGCTTAATGGGGGAGCAGTACTTC.

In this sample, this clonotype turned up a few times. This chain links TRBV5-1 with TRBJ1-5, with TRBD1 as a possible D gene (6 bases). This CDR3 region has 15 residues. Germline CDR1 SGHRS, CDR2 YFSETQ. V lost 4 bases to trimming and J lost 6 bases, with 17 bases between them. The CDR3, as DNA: TGCGCCAGCAGCCCAGGGGAGGGCCGGGGTCAGCCCCAGCATTTT. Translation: CASSPGEGRGQPQHF.

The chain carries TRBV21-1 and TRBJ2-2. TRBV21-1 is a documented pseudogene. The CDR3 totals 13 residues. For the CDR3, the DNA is TGTGCCAGCAGCAAAGACGGACCCGGGGAGCTGTTTTTT. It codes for CASSKDGPGELFF.

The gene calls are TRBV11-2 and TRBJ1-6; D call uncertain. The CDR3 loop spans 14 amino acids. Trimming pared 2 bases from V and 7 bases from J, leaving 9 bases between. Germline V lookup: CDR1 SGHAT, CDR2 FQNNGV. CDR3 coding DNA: TGTGCCAGCAGCTTACAGACGGTGAATTCACCCCTCCACTTT. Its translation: CASSLQTVNSPLHF.